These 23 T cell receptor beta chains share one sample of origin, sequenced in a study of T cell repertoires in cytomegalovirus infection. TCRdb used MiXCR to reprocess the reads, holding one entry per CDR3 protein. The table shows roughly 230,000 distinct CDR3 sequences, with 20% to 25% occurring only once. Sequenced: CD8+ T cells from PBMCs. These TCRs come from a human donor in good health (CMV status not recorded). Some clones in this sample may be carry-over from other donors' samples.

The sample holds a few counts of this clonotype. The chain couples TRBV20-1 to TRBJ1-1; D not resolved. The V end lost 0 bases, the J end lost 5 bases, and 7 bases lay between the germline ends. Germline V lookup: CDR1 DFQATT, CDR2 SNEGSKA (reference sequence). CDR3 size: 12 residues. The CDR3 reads CSARDYGTEAFF. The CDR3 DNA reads TGCAGTGCTAGAGATTACGGTACTGAAGCTTTCTTT.

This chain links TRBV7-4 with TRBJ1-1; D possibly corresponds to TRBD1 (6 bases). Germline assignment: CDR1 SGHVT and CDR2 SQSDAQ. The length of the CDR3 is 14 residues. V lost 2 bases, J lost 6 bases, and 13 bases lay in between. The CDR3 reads CASSLFEGGPEAFF. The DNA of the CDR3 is TGTGCCAGCAGCTTATTCGAGGGGGGCCCTGAAGCTTTCTTT.

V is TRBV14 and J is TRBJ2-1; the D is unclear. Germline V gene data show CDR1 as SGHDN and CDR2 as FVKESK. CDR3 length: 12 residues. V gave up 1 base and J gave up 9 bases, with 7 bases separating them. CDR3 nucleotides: TGTGCCAGCAGCCAAGTCCCCTCTGAGCAGTTCTTC. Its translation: CASSQVPSEQFF.

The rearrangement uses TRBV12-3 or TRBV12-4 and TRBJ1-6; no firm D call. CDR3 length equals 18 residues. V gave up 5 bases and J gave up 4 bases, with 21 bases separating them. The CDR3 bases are TGTGCCAGCAGTCCCTCCGTCGGTCAAGGGTCTTATAATTCACCCCTCCACTTT. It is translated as CASSPSVGQGSYNSPLHF.

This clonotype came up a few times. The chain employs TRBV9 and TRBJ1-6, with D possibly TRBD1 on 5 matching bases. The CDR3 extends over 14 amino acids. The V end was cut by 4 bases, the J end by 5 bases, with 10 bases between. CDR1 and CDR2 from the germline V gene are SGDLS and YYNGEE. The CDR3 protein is CASSPGGDNSPLHF. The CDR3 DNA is TGTGCCAGCAGCCCGGGAGGGGATAATTCACCCCTCCACTTT.

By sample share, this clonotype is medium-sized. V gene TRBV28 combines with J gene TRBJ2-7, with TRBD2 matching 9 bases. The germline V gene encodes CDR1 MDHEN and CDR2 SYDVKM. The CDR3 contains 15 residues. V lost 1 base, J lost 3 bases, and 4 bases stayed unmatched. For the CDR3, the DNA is TGTGCCAGCAGTTTATATGCGGGGGGGTTCTACGAGCAGTACTTC. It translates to CASSLYAGGFYEQYF. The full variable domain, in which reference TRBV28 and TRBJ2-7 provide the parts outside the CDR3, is DVKVTQSSRYLVKRTGEKVFLECVQDMDHENMFWYRQDPGLGLRLIYFSYDVKMKEKGDIPEGYSVSREKKERFSLILESASTNQTSMYLCASSLYAGGFYEQYFGPGTRLTVT.

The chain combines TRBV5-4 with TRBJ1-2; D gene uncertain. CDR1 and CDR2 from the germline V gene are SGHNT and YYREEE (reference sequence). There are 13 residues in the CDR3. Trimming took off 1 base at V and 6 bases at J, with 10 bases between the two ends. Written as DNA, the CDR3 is TGTGCCAGCAGCTTGACGCGTACAGATGGCTACACCTTC. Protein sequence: CASSLTRTDGYTF.

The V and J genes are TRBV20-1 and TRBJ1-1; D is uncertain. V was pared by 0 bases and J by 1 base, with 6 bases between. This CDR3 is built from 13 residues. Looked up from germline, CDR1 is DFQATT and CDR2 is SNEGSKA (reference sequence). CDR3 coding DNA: TGCAGTGCTAGAGATGGGGAGAACACTGAAGCTTTCTTT. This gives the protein CSARDGENTEAFF.

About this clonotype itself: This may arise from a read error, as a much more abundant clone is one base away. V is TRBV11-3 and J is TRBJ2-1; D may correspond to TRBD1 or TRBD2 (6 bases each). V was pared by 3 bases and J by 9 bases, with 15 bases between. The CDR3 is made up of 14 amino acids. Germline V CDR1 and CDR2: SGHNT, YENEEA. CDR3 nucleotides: TGTGCCAGCAGCTTTTTGTGGGGGGCTGGTGAGCAGTTCTTC. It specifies CASSFLWGAGEQFF.

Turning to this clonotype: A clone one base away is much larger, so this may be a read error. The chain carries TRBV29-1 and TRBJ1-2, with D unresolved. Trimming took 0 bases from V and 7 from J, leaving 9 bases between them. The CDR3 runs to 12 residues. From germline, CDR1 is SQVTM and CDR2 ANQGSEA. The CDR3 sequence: CSVEDIGFGYTF. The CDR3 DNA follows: TGCAGCGTTGAAGATATAGGGTTTGGCTACACCTTC. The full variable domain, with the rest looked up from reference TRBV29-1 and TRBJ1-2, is SAVISQKPSRDICQRGTSLTIQCQVDSQVTMMFWYRQQPGQSLTLIATANQGSEATYESGFVIDKFPISRPNLTFSTLTVSNMSPEDSSIYLCSVEDIGFGYTFGSGTRLTVV.

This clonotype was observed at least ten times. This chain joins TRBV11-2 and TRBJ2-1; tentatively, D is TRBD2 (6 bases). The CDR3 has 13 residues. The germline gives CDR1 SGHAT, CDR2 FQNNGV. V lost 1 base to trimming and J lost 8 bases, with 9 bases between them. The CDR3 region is CASSLVWGDEQFF. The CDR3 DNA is TGTGCCAGCAGCTTAGTTTGGGGGGATGAGCAGTTCTTC. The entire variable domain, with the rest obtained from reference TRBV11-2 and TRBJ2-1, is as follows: EAGVAQSPRYKIIEKRQSVAFWCNPISGHATLYWYQQILGQGPKLLIQFQNNGVVDDSQLPKDRFSAERLKGVDSTLKIQPAKLEDSAVYLCASSLVWGDEQFFGPGTRLTVL.

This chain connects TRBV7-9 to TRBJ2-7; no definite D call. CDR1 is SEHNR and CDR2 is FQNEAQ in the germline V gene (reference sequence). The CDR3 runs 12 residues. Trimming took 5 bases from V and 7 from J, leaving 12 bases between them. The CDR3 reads CASSRLTGEQYF. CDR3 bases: TGTGCCAGCAGCAGACTTACCGGGGAGCAGTACTTC.

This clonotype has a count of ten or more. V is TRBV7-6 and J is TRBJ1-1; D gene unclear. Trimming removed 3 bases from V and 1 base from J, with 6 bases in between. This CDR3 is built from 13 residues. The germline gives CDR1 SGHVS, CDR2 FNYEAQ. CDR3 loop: CASSLYTNTEAFF. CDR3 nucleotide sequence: TGTGCCAGCAGCTTGTACACGAACACTGAAGCTTTCTTT.

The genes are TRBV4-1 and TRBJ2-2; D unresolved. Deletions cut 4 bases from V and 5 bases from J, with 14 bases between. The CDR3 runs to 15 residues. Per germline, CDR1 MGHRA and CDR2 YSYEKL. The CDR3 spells CASSPNPLLTGELFF. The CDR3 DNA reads TGCGCCAGCAGCCCGAATCCTCTATTAACCGGGGAGCTGTTTTTT.

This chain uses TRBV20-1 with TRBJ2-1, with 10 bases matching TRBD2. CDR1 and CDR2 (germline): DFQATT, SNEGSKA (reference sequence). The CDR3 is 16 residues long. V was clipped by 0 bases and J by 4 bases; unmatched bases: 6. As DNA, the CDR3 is TGCAGTGCTAGAGATTTAAGCGGGGGGGTTTACAATGAGCAGTTCTTC. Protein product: CSARDLSGGVYNEQFF.

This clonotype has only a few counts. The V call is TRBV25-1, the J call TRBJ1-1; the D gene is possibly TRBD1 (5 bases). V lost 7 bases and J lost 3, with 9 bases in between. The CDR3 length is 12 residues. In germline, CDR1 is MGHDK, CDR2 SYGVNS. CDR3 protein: CASNRGDTEAFF. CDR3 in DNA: TGTGCCAGCAATCGGGGGGACACTGAAGCTTTCTTT.

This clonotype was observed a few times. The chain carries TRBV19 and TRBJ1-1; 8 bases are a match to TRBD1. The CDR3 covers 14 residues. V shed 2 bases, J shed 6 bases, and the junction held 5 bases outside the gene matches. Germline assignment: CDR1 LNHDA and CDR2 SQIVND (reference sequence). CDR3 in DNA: TGTGCCAGTAGTATAACAGGGGGGGGACCTGAAGCTTTCTTT. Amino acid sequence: CASSITGGGPEAFF.

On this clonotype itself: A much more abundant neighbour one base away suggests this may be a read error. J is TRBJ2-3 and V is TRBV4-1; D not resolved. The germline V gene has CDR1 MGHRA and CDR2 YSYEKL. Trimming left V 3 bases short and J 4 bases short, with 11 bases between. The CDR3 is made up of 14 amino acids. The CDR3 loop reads CASSHQGFPDTQYF. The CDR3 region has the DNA TGCGCCAGCAGCCATCAAGGGTTTCCAGATACGCAGTATTTT.

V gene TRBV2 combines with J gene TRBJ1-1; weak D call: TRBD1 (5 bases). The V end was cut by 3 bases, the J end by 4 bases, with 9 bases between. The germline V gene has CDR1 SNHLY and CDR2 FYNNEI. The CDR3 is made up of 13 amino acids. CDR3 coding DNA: TGTGCCAGCAGTGATAGTGGGGCCACTGAAGCTTTCTTT. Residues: CASSDSGATEAFF.

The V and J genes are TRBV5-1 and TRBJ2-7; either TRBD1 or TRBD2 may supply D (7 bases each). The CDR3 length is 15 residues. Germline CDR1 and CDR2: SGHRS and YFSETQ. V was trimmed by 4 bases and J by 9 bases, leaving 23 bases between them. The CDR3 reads CASSAGQRDFGRQYF. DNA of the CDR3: TGCGCCAGCAGCGCGGGACAGCGGGACTTTGGTAGGCAGTACTTC.

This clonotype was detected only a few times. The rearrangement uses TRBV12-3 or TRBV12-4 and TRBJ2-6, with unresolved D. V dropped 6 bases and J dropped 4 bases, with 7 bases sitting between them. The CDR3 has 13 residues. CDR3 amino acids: CASSIGGANVLTF. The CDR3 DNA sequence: TGTGCCAGCAGCATTGGCGGGGCCAACGTCCTGACTTTC.

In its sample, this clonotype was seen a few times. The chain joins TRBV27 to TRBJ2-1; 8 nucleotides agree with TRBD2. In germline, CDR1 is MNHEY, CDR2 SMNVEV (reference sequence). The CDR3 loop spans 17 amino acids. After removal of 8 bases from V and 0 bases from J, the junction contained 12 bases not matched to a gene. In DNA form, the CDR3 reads TGTGCCAGCGCCTTTCGGGGCGGGGGGTACTCCTACAATGAGCAGTTCTTC. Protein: CASAFRGGGYSYNEQFF.

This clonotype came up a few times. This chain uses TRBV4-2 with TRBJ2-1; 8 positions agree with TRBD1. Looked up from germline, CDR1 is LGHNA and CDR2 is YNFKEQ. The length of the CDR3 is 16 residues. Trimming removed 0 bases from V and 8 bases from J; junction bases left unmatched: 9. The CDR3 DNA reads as TGTGCCAGCAGCCAAGATCCCGCGACAGGGGACGATGAGCAGTTCTTC. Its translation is CASSQDPATGDDEQFF.